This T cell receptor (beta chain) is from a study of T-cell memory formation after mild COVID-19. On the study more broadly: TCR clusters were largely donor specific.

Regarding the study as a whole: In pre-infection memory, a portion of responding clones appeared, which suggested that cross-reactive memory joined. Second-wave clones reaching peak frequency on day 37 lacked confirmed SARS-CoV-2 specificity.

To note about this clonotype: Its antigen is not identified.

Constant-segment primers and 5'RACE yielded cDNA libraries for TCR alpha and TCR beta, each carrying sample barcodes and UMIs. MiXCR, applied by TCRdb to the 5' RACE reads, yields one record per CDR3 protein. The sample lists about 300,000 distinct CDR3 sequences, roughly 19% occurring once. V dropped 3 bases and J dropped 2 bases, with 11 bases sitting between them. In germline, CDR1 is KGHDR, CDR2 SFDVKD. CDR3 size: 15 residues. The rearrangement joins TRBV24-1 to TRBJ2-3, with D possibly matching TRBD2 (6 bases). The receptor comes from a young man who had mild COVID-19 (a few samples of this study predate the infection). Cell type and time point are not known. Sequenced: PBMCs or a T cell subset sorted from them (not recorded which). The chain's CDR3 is CATSDGASATDTQYF. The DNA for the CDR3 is TGTGCCACCAGTGATGGGGCTAGCGCCACAGATACGCAGTATTTT.